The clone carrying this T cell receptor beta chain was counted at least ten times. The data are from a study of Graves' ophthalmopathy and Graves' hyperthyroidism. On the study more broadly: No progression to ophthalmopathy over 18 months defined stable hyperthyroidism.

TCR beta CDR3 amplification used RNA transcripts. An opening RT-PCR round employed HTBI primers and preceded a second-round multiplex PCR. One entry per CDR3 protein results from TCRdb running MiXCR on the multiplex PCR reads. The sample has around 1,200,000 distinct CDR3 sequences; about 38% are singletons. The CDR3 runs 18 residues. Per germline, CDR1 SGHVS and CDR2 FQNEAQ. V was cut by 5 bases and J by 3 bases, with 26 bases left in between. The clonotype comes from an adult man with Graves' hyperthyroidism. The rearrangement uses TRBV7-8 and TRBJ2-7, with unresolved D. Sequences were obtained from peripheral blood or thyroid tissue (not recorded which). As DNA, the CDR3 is TGTGCCAGCAGCGCATCCTATACGGGTGACGAAAGGCTCTACGAGCAGTACTTC. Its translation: CASSASYTGDERLYEQYF. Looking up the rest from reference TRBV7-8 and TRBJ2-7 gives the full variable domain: GAGVSQSPRYKVAKRGQDVALRCDPISGHVSLFWYQQALGQGPEFLTYFQNEAQLDKSGLPSDRFFAERPEGSVSTLKIQRTQQEDSAVYLCASSASYTGDERLYEQYFGPGTRLTVT.